The entry below gives a single TCR beta chain sequence along with its context. In TCRdb, the 5' RACE reads were re-called with MiXCR into one record per CDR3 protein. This table has over 50,000 distinct CDR3 sequences, almost 30% appearing once. Germline V gives CDR1 MDHEN, CDR2 SYDVKM. Germline trimming cut 5 bases from V and 5 bases from J; bases unmatched to any gene: 11. The CDR3 consists of 15 residues. Material for sequencing was tumor-infiltrating naive CD4+ T cells sorted from the breast tumor. Subset: naive CD4+ T cells, CD4+CD45RA+CD25-. The chain couples TRBV28 to TRBJ2-5; 7 bases match TRBD1. The TCR comes from a female donor with breast cancer. CDR3: CASSLSQRGLETQYF. In DNA form, the CDR3 reads TGTGCCAGCAGTCTCTCTCAGAGGGGGCTCGAGACCCAGTACTTC.